This TCR beta chain stems from a study of shared clonotypes between healthy human individuals. General study results and limits: Only blood underwent sampling, and tissue repertoires likely differ.

With regard to this clone: Its specificity is not known.

Approximately 28,000 T cell genomes (approximately 300 ng DNA) went into each PBMC replicate. Unsorted PBMCs provided DNA that was sequenced on ten immunoSEQ deep assay plates. This table comes from immunoSEQ multiplex PCR, and its TCRdb copy is limited to in-frame clones, with some not included. The sample holds some 490,000 clones; approximately 78% are singletons and the top ten take about 12%. Sequenced: PBMCs. The origin of this receptor is a woman aged 40 to 50 in good health. Some clones in this sample may be carry-over from other donors' samples.

CDR3 bases: TGTGCCAGCAGCCTTAGCGGGACCCTCTACGAGCAGTACTTC. It translates to CASSLSGTLYEQYF. V and J are TRBV5-6 and TRBJ2-7; 8 bases align to TRBD2. The length of the CDR3 is 14 residues. The junction had 6 bases not matched to a gene; V was cut back by 4 bases and J by 3 bases. Per the germline V gene, CDR1 is SGHDT and CDR2 is YYEEEE.